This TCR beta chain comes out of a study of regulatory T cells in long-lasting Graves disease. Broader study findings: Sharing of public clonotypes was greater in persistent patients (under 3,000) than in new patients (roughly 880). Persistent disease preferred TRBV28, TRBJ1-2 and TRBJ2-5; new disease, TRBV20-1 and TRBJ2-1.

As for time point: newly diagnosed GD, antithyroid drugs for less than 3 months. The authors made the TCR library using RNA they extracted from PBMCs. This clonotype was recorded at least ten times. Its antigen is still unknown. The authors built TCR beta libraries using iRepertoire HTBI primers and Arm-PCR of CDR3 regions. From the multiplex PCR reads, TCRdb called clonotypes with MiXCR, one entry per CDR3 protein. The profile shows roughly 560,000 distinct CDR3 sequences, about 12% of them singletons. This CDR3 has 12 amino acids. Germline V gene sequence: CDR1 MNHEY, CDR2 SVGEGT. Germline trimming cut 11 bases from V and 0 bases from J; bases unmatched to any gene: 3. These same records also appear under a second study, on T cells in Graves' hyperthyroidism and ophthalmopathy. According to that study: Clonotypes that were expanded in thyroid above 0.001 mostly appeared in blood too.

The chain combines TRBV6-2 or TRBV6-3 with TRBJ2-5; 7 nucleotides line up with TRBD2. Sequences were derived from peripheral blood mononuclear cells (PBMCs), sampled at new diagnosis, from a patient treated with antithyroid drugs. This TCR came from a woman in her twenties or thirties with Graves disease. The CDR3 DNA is TGTGCCGGCGGGACTAACCAAGAGACCCAGTACTTC. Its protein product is CAGGTNQETQYF.